This T cell receptor beta chain came from a study of shared clonotypes between healthy human individuals (dated by TCRdb to 2020 to 2022). Notes on the research overall: A couple of women and a few men aged 18 to 49 years were included in the cohort. For each donor, three plates each were used for CD4 naive and CD4 memory, two plates were used for CD8 naive, and one plate was used for CD8 memory. The study deeply sequenced blood TCR repertoires of several healthy adults to estimate repertoire size and the extent of clonotype sharing between individuals. Libraries were prepared and TCR repertoires were sequenced by different laboratories using diverse techniques, in order to increase sequencing depth and limit assay-specific biases. Between about 0.9 and 10 billion PBMCs per donor were obtained by leukapheresis. Results the study describes overall, beyond this receptor: Sampling was restricted to blood, and TCR repertoires in tissue are likely to differ from TCR repertoires in blood. Naive subsets generally had larger estimated clonotype richness than memory subsets did. Compared with non-shared clonotypes, the clonotypes found in all four sorted-subset donors had higher generation probabilities. Pairwise subsampling led to the expectation that sequencing depth would affect the degree of clonotype sharing among donors. Incomplete sequencing was indicated by rarefaction of sorted-subset datasets, despite the large sequencing depth. Because the study included only a small number of donors, the genetic and exposure-history diversity represented was limited. About 4.5% of naive CD4, 3.5% of naive CD8, 2.3% of memory CD4, and more than 0.35% of memory CD8 clonotypes were shared across several donors.

V loses 6 bases of germline sequence and J loses 7 bases, and the interval between the two ends is 12 bases. CDR1 and CDR2 (MDHEN, SYDVKM) derive from the germline V gene. From its cysteine to its phenylalanine, the CDR3 spans 13 amino acids. The entry retains the CDR3 DNA only, 39 bases that are in frame from base 1. CD8 naive samples were obtained by positive selection for CCR7 among CD45RO-negative cells, yielding a CD45RA+CCR7+ population from which TemRA cells were excluded. The donors were healthy, HIV-negative adults with no recently reported acute infections or vaccinations. Every donor was a Caucasian adult residing in Nashville, Tennessee, USA. After blood collection by leukapheresis, PBMCs were isolated using Ficoll-Histopaque density gradient centrifugation and then cryopreserved in the vapor phase of liquid nitrogen. Analytical flow cytometry was used to check the purity and quantity of every magnetically sorted T cell population. Each sorted fraction had its genomic DNA isolated and then quantified by UV absorbance on a Nanodrop 2000c.

This clone turned up a few times. Its antigen is unknown. Base quality data are lacking; no much larger clone is found one base away. TCR CDR3 regions were amplified from genomic DNA by multiplex PCR using the deep immunoSEQ assay. For each cell subset, the extracted genomic DNA was distributed evenly across all wells of several immunoSEQ 96-well plates, and each plate served as one replicate. For sorted subsets, each replicate PCR was loaded with roughly 190 ng genomic DNA, equivalent to some 31,000 T cell genomes. Purified libraries were quantified with a Qubit 3.0 fluorometer, sized on a Bioanalyzer 2100, and re-quantified with the KAPA Library Quantification kit. Every immunoSEQ 96-well plate was sequenced on a dedicated single-read 150-cycle Illumina NextSeq 550 flow cell. Per the authors' processing: Because the immunoSEQ output included only junctional sequences and no quality scores, the filtering could not be the same as the filtering used for full-length reads. To assign V/J genes and CDR3, sequences were annotated using PyIR, a Python wrapper for IgBLAST v1.9, with IMGT germline references. Any read was removed if the V/J assignment was weak (E-value above 1e-6), the CDR3 was missing, or the read contained stop codons, out-of-frame junctions, or ambiguous translated residues. V3J clonotypes were defined as sequences sharing the same inferred V gene, J gene, and CDR3 amino acid sequence. Percentage overlap between repertoires was computed as shared unique clonotypes divided by the size of the smaller repertoire. RTK rarefaction, the Chao1 estimator, and Recon v2.1 estimates of unobserved clonotypes were used to assess repertoire richness. Generation probabilities for all TCRbeta clonotypes obtained by the gDNA method from a few donors were computed using OLGA. Held by TCRdb, this immuneACCESS table contains in-frame sequences only and omits some clones. Under half of the omission traces to an unresolved V gene where checked; the cause of the rest is unknown. V, J and clone size were drawn from that table, and D and trimming were deduced from the DNA. The table for this sample lists about 680,000 clones; about 92% of them were counted only once. The ten largest clones capture nearly 25% of the sample.

The chain is encoded by TRBV28 joined to TRBJ2-2; the D gene assignment is ambiguous. The source material was naive CD8+ T cells sorted from blood. The label giving this sample's cell subset or site can be read as: CD45RA+CCR7+. This receptor was obtained from a man aged 30 to 39 in good health. The CDR3 protein sequence reads: CASRAIEGGELFF. At the DNA level, the sequence is TGTGCCAGCAGAGCAATCGAAGGCGGGGAGCTGTTTTTT.